Following are 25 T cell receptor beta chains from one sample sequenced in a study of TIL therapy for anti-PD-1-resistant metastatic lung cancer. Time point indicated: pre-treatment sample, taken before nivolumab and TIL therapy. This was the immunoSEQ v3 assay. The repertoire was sequenced with immunoSEQ multiplex PCR; TCRdb's copy has only in-frame clones and lacks some. This table has roughly 60,000 clones, over 70% appearing once. This material consisted of blood, taken at baseline. Every receptor here comes from a person aged 25 to 85 with non-small cell lung cancer.

The rearrangement uses TRBV6-5 and TRBJ1-2, with D possibly matching TRBD1 (5 bases). V lost 8 bases to trimming and J lost 4 bases, with 17 bases between them. The CDR3 contains 14 residues. CDR1 is MNHEY and CDR2 is SVGAGI in the germline V gene. This chain's CDR3 is CASRPGQRVYGYTF. CDR3 DNA sequence: TGTGCCAGCCGCCCAGGGCAAAGGGTCTATGGCTACACCTTC.

V gene TRBV7-9 combines with J gene TRBJ2-5; 11 bases match TRBD2. This CDR3 region has 14 residues. The V and J ends lost 5 bases and 5 bases, in that order; junction bases with no gene match: 4. CDR1 is SEHNR, CDR2 FQNEAQ, per germline (reference sequence). Written as DNA, the CDR3 is TGTGCCAGCAGCGCCAGGACTAGCGGGGAGACCCAGTACTTC. Its protein product is CASSARTSGETQYF.

This chain's CDR3 is CASSLGQPDQPQHF. The CDR3 DNA sequence: TGTGCCAGCAGTTTGGGTCAGCCTGATCAGCCCCAGCATTTT. The rearrangement joins TRBV6-5 to TRBJ1-5; no reliable D call. Trimming took 4 bases from V and 5 from J, leaving 12 bases between them. CDR1 and CDR2 from the germline V gene are MNHEY and SVGAGI. The CDR3 sequence is 14 residues long.

The chain carries TRBV14 and TRBJ2-5; 7 bases fit TRBD2. Trimming at V came to 0 bases and at J to 3 bases, leaving 7 bases not matched to a gene. In germline, CDR1 is SGHDN, CDR2 FVKESK. This CDR3 has 16 residues. CDR3 loop: CASSQEAGVVKETQYF. The DNA of the CDR3 is TGTGCCAGCAGCCAAGAGGCGGGAGTTGTAAAAGAGACCCAGTACTTC.

The sample holds a few counts of this clone. This chain joins TRBV6-6 and TRBJ2-1; weak D call: TRBD1 (5 bases). The CDR3 is made up of 13 amino acids. Per the germline V gene, CDR1 is MNHNY and CDR2 is SVGAGI (reference sequence). Trimming took 5 bases from V and 9 from J, leaving 14 bases between them. The chain's CDR3 is CASSLPPRAEQFF. The CDR3 coding sequence is TGTGCCAGCAGTCTCCCCCCCAGGGCTGAGCAGTTCTTC.

In its sample, this clone was seen once. The genes are TRBV27 and TRBJ1-1; D remains ambiguous. The ends were cut back, 6 bases at V and 3 bases at J, with 11 bases in the middle. Germline CDR1 and CDR2: MNHEY and SMNVEV (reference sequence). The CDR3 contains 13 residues. The CDR3 here is CASRNPRYTEAFF. The CDR3 DNA sequence: TGTGCCAGCAGGAACCCTCGGTACACTGAAGCTTTCTTT.

V gene TRBV7-6 combines with J gene TRBJ2-1, with D possibly being TRBD2 (6 bases). V lost 0 bases, J lost 0 bases, and 9 bases lay in between. Germline V gene lookup returns CDR1 SGHVS and CDR2 FNYEAQ. The CDR3 totals 16 residues. This CDR3 reads CASSLAGGTSYNEQFF. CDR3 bases: TGTGCCAGCAGCTTAGCGGGGGGTACCTCCTACAATGAGCAGTTCTTC. Drawing the rest from reference TRBV7-6 and TRBJ2-1, the complete variable domain is GAGVSQSPRYKVTKRGQDVALRCDPISGHVSLYWYRQALGQGPEFLTYFNYEAQQDKSGLPNDRFSAERPEGSISTLTIQRTEQRDSAMYRCASSLAGGTSYNEQFFGPGTRLTVL.

The chain joins TRBV7-3 to TRBJ2-3; possibly TRBD1 for D (6 bases). The CDR3 runs to 14 residues. Germline V CDR1 and CDR2: SGHTA, FQGTGA. V was clipped by 2 bases and J by 2 bases, with 8 bases between them. The CDR3 loop reads CASSLGQITDTQYF. The CDR3 DNA reads TGTGCCAGCAGCTTAGGACAGATCACAGATACGCAGTATTTT.

This clone was seen more than once but under ten times. This chain links TRBV5-1 with TRBJ1-1, with D possibly being TRBD1 (5 bases). Trimming stripped 4 bases from V and 0 bases from J, with 13 bases between. The CDR3 loop spans 15 amino acids. The germline CDR1 and CDR2 sequences are SGHRS and YFSETQ. CDR3 region: CASSPTDFMNTEAFF. CDR3 in DNA: TGCGCCAGCAGCCCGACAGATTTCATGAACACTGAAGCTTTCTTT.

The chain carries TRBV7-8 and TRBJ1-1, with TRBD1 identical over 9 bases. Unmatched junction bases numbered 10, after V lost 5 bases and J lost 3 bases. This CDR3 has 16 residues. The germline V gene has CDR1 SGHVS and CDR2 FQNEAQ. This CDR3 is CASSTRDRDLYTEAFF. CDR3 nucleotides: TGTGCCAGCAGCACCCGGGACAGGGACCTATACACTGAAGCTTTCTTT.

This chain connects TRBV29-1 to TRBJ2-5, with D maybe TRBD1 (6 bases). This CDR3 comprises 13 residues. Trimming removed 4 bases at V and 5 bases at J, with 14 bases between. Germline-derived CDR1 and CDR2 are SQVTM and ANQGSEA. This CDR3 reads CSVVTGYRETQYF. The DNA for the CDR3 is TGCAGCGTTGTTACAGGGTATAGGGAGACCCAGTACTTC.

The DNA of the CDR3 is TGTGCTAGTGGTTTGCAGAGCAGGGCCAGCTCTGGGGCCAACGTCCTGACTTTC. Its translation is CASGLQSRASSGANVLTF. This rearrangement joins TRBV12-5 to TRBJ2-6; D may be TRBD1 (5 bases). V dropped 2 bases and J dropped 0 bases, with 14 bases sitting between them. From germline, CDR1 is LGHNT and CDR2 FRNRAP. CDR3 length: 18 residues. The full variable domain, in which reference TRBV12-5 and TRBJ2-6 provide the parts outside the CDR3, is DARVTQTPRHKVTEMGQEVTMRCQPILGHNTVFWYRQTMMQGLELLAYFRNRAPLDDSGMPKDRFSAEMPDATLATLKIQPSEPRDSAVYFCASGLQSRASSGANVLTFGAGSRLTVL.

This clone was detected a few times. This rearrangement joins TRBV4-1 to TRBJ1-1; D possibly corresponds to TRBD1 (5 bases). The CDR3 consists of 14 residues. With 2 bases removed from V and 7 bases from J, the gap between germline ends came to 14 bases. Germline V gene data show CDR1 as MGHRA and CDR2 as YSYEKL. CDR3 protein: CASSQWGGRNEAFF. As DNA, the CDR3 is TGCGCCAGCAGCCAATGGGGCGGGCGGAATGAAGCTTTCTTT.

The V and J genes are TRBV11-2 and TRBJ2-1; D could derive from TRBD1 or TRBD2 (6 bases each). Trimming took off 5 bases at V and 7 bases at J, with 18 bases between the two ends. The CDR3 contains 15 residues. Per germline, CDR1 SGHAT and CDR2 FQNNGV. The CDR3 DNA reads TGTGCCAGCAGCGTAGGGGGGCTTGGTGGTAATGAGCAGTTCTTC. This sequence encodes CASSVGGLGGNEQFF.

This clone has more than one count but fewer than ten. This sequence joins TRBV11-2 and TRBJ1-2; D unresolved. This CDR3 region has 14 residues. V lost 1 base to trimming and J lost 6 bases, with 12 bases between them. Per germline, CDR1 SGHAT and CDR2 FQNNGV. The CDR3 nucleotides are TGTGCCAGCAGCTTAGCTCGGCCTCGGGATGGCTACACCTTC. It translates to CASSLARPRDGYTF. Full variable domain (outside the CDR3, taken from reference TRBV11-2 and TRBJ1-2): EAGVAQSPRYKIIEKRQSVAFWCNPISGHATLYWYQQILGQGPKLLIQFQNNGVVDDSQLPKDRFSAERLKGVDSTLKIQPAKLEDSAVYLCASSLARPRDGYTFGSGTRLTVV.

The chain is built from TRBV7-2 and TRBJ1-2, with TRBD1 identical over 8 bases. The CDR3 is 15 amino acids. The germline V gene encodes CDR1 SGHTA and CDR2 FQGNSA. V shed 2 bases and J 7 bases; nucleotides not matched to a gene: 9. The CDR3, as DNA: TGTGCCAGCAGCTTAACGCCGGGACAGGTCCCTGGCTACACCTTC. It codes for CASSLTPGQVPGYTF.

This clone was counted once. V is TRBV5-1 and J is TRBJ2-3; 7 positions match TRBD2. The CDR3 contains 13 residues. The J segment lost 9 bases and the V segment lost 2 bases, leaving 6 bases of the junction unmatched. Germline V gene sequence: CDR1 SGHRS, CDR2 YFSETQ. The CDR3 DNA reads as TGCGCCAGCAGCTTTGGGGGGGAGGACACGCAGTATTTT. It translates to CASSFGGEDTQYF.

The chain recombines TRBV11-2 with TRBJ2-7; maybe TRBD1 (5 bases). Trimming took off 3 bases at V and 3 bases at J, with 12 bases between the two ends. Germline-derived CDR1 and CDR2 are SGHAT and FQNNGV. This CDR3 has 14 amino acids. The CDR3 DNA reads as TGTGCCAGCAGCTTCTACACAGGAAACTACGAGCAGTACTTC. Residues: CASSFYTGNYEQYF.

The V call is TRBV5-4, the J call TRBJ2-1, with 9 bases fitting TRBD2. Germline V gives CDR1 SGHNT, CDR2 YYREEE (reference sequence). The length of the CDR3 is 15 residues. V lost 4 bases, J lost 6 bases, and 8 bases stayed unmatched. The CDR3 region has the DNA TGTGCCAGCAGCAGCAATAGCGGGAGTACCAATGAGCAGTTCTTC. Its protein product is CASSSNSGSTNEQFF.

The V and J genes are TRBV11-3 and TRBJ2-1, with D possibly being TRBD2 (6 bases). The germline V and J ends were trimmed by 5 bases and 6 bases, with 8 bases remaining between them. This CDR3 region has 12 residues. The germline CDR1 and CDR2 sequences are SGHNT and YENEEA. CDR3 sequence reads: CASSKEGNEQFF. CDR3 coding DNA: TGTGCCAGCAGCAAGGAGGGCAATGAGCAGTTCTTC.

The genes are TRBV11-3 and TRBJ2-3; weak D call: TRBD2 (6 bases). CDR3 length: 17 amino acids. The V and J ends lost 2 bases and 0 bases respectively, with 15 bases between them. Germline assignment: CDR1 SGHNT and CDR2 YENEEA. The DNA of the CDR3 is TGTGCCAGCAGCTTACCCATGTGGCGGGGTAGCACAGATACGCAGTATTTT. Residues: CASSLPMWRGSTDTQYF.

The CDR3 sequence is CASSQTTKRALHF. In DNA, the CDR3 is TGCGCCAGCAGCCAAACGACGAAAAGGGCCCTCCACTTT. V is TRBV4-3 and J is TRBJ1-6; no clear D. The CDR3 loop spans 13 amino acids. Germline V gene sequence: CDR1 LGHNA, CDR2 YSLEER. V was clipped by 2 bases and J by 14 bases, with 13 bases between them.

This chain uses TRBV28 with TRBJ2-2, with D maybe TRBD2 (6 bases). V lost 1 base, J lost 7 bases, and 13 bases lay in between. The germline gives CDR1 MDHEN, CDR2 SYDVKM. There are 15 residues in the CDR3. DNA for the CDR3: TGTGCCAGCAGTTTATACGGGAGCGAGCTCGGGGAGCTGTTTTTT. Its protein product is CASSLYGSELGELFF. The variable domain in full, with the rest retrieved from reference TRBV28 and TRBJ2-2, is DVKVTQSSRYLVKRTGEKVFLECVQDMDHENMFWYRQDPGLGLRLIYFSYDVKMKEKGDIPEGYSVSREKKERFSLILESASTNQTSMYLCASSLYGSELGELFFGEGSRLTVL.

In its sample, this clone ranks as medium-sized. For the CDR3, the DNA is TGCGCCAGCAGCTTGGAGGGGGATGAGCAGTTCTTC. This translates into CASSLEGDEQFF. V and J are TRBV5-1 and TRBJ2-1; TRBD1 might be the D (6 bases). There are 12 residues in the CDR3. The V gene's germline CDR1 is SGHRS and CDR2 YFSETQ. V lost 0 bases to trimming and J lost 8 bases, with 6 bases between them.

V gene TRBV9 combines with J gene TRBJ2-7; D is unresolved. CDR1 and CDR2 from the germline V gene are SGDLS and YYNGEE. The ends were cut back, 0 bases at V and 4 bases at J, with 5 bases in the middle. This CDR3 region has 12 residues. CDR3 sequence: CASSVDAYEQYF. CDR3 coding DNA: TGTGCCAGCAGCGTAGATGCATACGAGCAGTACTTC.